Shown below are 21 T cell receptor beta chains from a single sample sequenced in a study of blood T cell repertoires in COVID-19. Clones were sequenced by immunoSEQ multiplex PCR, and TCRdb holds only the in-frame ones, with some missing. Of over 250,000 clones in the sample, around 89% were seen once. The sample consisted of PBMCs or T cells enriched from blood (not recorded which). These receptors all stem from a man aged 35 to 55 who had recovered from COVID-19.

Here the CDR3 reads CASSSKGHSNSPLHF. The CDR3 DNA is TGTGCCAGCAGCTCCAAAGGACACTCAAATTCACCCCTCCACTTT. The chain couples TRBV7-3 to TRBJ1-6, with a possible D match to TRBD1 (5 bases). The germline V and J ends were trimmed by 4 bases and 7 bases, with 14 bases remaining between them. The CDR3 covers 15 residues. Germline CDR1 and CDR2: SGHTA and FQGTGA.

The rearrangement uses TRBV19 and TRBJ2-7; D possibly corresponds to TRBD1 (6 bases). V lost 5 bases to trimming and J lost 5 bases, with 22 bases between them. This CDR3 spans 16 amino acids. Germline CDR1 reads LNHDA; CDR2 reads SQIVND (reference sequence). The CDR3 bases are TGTGCCAGTAGTGCTCACTTCACTAACAGGGTCCACGAGCAGTACTTC. Translated, it gives CASSAHFTNRVHEQYF.

This chain uses TRBV10-3 with TRBJ2-3, with 8 bases lining up with TRBD1. CDR1 is ENHRY, CDR2 SYGVKD, per germline. The length of the CDR3 is 14 residues. V was clipped by 8 bases and J by 0 bases; unmatched bases: 4. The CDR3 loop reads CAIRWTGSTDTQYF. The CDR3 region has the DNA TGTGCCATCCGATGGACAGGGAGCACAGATACGCAGTATTTT.

This clone was observed once. The chain recombines TRBV7-3 with TRBJ2-3; 7 bases are a match to TRBD2. V lost 5 bases, J lost 7 bases, and 12 bases stayed unmatched. CDR1 SGHTA and CDR2 FQGTGA come from the germline V gene. The CDR3 is made up of 15 amino acids. The CDR3 DNA reads TGTGCCAGCAGCCCCTTTGAGGGAGGGAGAAATACGCAGTATTTT. Its translation is CASSPFEGGRNTQYF.

This chain uses TRBV10-2 with TRBJ2-2, with D possibly TRBD1 on 6 matching bases. CDR1 and CDR2 (germline): WSHSY, SAAADI. The CDR3 covers 18 residues. Trimming removed 3 bases from V and 3 bases from J, with 20 bases in between. CDR3 sequence reads: CASSDEGRTESYTGELFF. The CDR3 coding sequence is TGCGCCAGCAGTGATGAGGGCCGGACAGAATCTTACACCGGGGAGCTGTTTTTT.

The gene calls are TRBV3-1 (or the pseudogene TRBV3-2) and TRBJ2-2; D might be TRBD1 (7 bases). Germline values: CDR1 LGHDT, CDR2 YNNKEL (reference sequence). Trimming removed 4 bases from V and 4 bases from J, with 16 bases in between. The CDR3 totals 16 residues. CDR3 sequence: CASSRKGAGTTGELFF. CDR3 coding DNA: TGTGCCAGCAGCCGAAAGGGGGCGGGGACCACCGGGGAGCTGTTTTTT.

The chain recombines TRBV7-3 with TRBJ2-3; 12 bases match TRBD2. The CDR3 is 16 amino acids. CDR1 SGHTA and CDR2 FQGTGA come from the germline V gene. J gave up 5 bases and V 4 bases, and 7 bases lay outside the gene matches. The CDR3 loop is CASSYRLAGEKDTQYF. DNA for the CDR3: TGTGCCAGCAGCTATAGACTAGCGGGAGAGAAAGATACGCAGTATTTT.

This sequence joins TRBV4-3 and TRBJ1-1, with TRBD1 as a possible D gene (5 bases). V was pared by 6 bases and J by 5 bases, with 13 bases between. This CDR3 has 13 amino acids. Germline CDR1 reads LGHNA; CDR2 reads YSLEER. The CDR3 protein is CASRRGEGTEAFF. The CDR3, as DNA: TGCGCCAGCAGGCGCGGGGAGGGGACTGAAGCTTTCTTT.

The rearrangement links TRBV13 to TRBJ2-7; 8 positions match TRBD1. Trimming at V came to 0 bases and at J to 3 bases, leaving 4 bases not matched to a gene. Germline V gene data show CDR1 as PRHDT and CDR2 as FYEKMQ (reference sequence). This CDR3 has 15 residues. CDR3 region: CASSLGDREIYEQYF. Here the CDR3 DNA reads TGTGCCAGCAGCTTAGGGGACAGGGAGATCTACGAGCAGTACTTC.

The chain links TRBV6-2 or TRBV6-3 to TRBJ1-1; possibly TRBD1 for D (5 bases). The V gene's germline CDR1 is MNHEY and CDR2 SVGEGT. The CDR3 runs 16 residues. Trimming shortened V by 4 bases and J by 2 bases, and 17 bases separated the two germline ends. The DNA for the CDR3 is TGTGCCAGCAGTTCCGTCATTGGGGCGCGAAACACTGAAGCTTTCTTT. It yields the protein CASSSVIGARNTEAFF.

The V and J genes are TRBV19 and TRBJ1-4; 10 bases are shared with TRBD1. Germline V gene sequence: CDR1 LNHDA, CDR2 SQIVND (reference sequence). The CDR3 has 17 residues. V trimming: 3 bases; J trimming: 2 bases; junction bases outside the gene matches: 6. CDR3 sequence reads: CASSIGPGQGTNEKLFF. CDR3 DNA: TGTGCCAGTAGTATTGGACCGGGACAGGGGACTAATGAAAAACTGTTTTTT.

V gene TRBV5-1 combines with J gene TRBJ1-2; D uncertain. The CDR3 extends over 15 amino acids. V was clipped by 1 base and J by 2 bases, with 12 bases between them. Germline V CDR1 and CDR2: SGHRS, YFSETQ. CDR3 in amino acids: CASSLLFQENYGYTF. CDR3 nucleotides: TGCGCCAGCAGCTTGTTGTTCCAAGAGAACTATGGCTACACCTTC.

The CDR3: CASSGQSYEQYF. For the CDR3, the DNA is TGTGCCAGCAGCGGACAGTCCTACGAGCAGTACTTC. The chain uses TRBV6-6 and TRBJ2-7; TRBD1 is a possible D gene (6 bases). This CDR3 has 12 residues. V dropped 6 bases and J dropped 1 base, with 7 bases sitting between them. Germline CDR1 reads MNHNY; CDR2 reads SVGAGI (reference sequence).

The chain uses TRBV5-6 and TRBJ2-2; D gene ambiguous. Trimming took 4 bases from V and 5 from J, leaving 15 bases between them. CDR1 SGHDT and CDR2 YYEEEE come from the germline V gene. CDR3 length: 15 residues. The CDR3 sequence: CASSLKIEWTGELFF. The CDR3 DNA reads as TGTGCCAGCAGCCTTAAAATTGAGTGGACCGGGGAGCTGTTTTTT.

V and J are TRBV4-2 and TRBJ1-2; 8 bases match TRBD1. The junction had 10 bases not matched to a gene; V was cut back by 2 bases and J by 5 bases. This CDR3 is built from 16 residues. The germline gives CDR1 LGHNA, CDR2 YNFKEQ. DNA of the CDR3: TGTGCCAGCAGCCAAACCCCGGACAGGGTGGGGTATGGCTACACCTTC. Its protein is CASSQTPDRVGYGYTF.

The chain links TRBV6-5 to TRBJ2-7; D might be TRBD1 (5 bases). The germline gives CDR1 MNHEY, CDR2 SVGAGI. CDR3 length: 15 residues. V was clipped by 4 bases and J by 1 base, with 14 bases between them. The CDR3 is CASSSTRVSSYEQYF. Written as DNA, the CDR3 is TGTGCCAGCAGTTCCACCAGGGTTTCATCCTACGAGCAGTACTTC.

The gene calls are TRBV12-3 or TRBV12-4 and TRBJ2-5, with 9 bases aligning to TRBD2. The CDR3 has 13 amino acids. The V and J ends lost 6 bases and 5 bases, in that order; junction bases with no gene match: 4. Here the CDR3 reads CASSPGLAETQYF. In DNA, the CDR3 is TGTGCCAGCAGCCCGGGACTAGCCGAGACCCAGTACTTC.

V and J are TRBV3-1 (or the pseudogene TRBV3-2) and TRBJ2-5; 12 bases agree with TRBD2. Per germline, CDR1 LGHDT and CDR2 YNNKEL (reference sequence). The J segment lost 7 bases and the V segment lost 5 bases, leaving 8 bases of the junction unmatched. The CDR3 extends over 15 amino acids. The DNA of the CDR3 is TGTGCCAGCAGCACAGGACTAGCGGGAACCGGGACCCAGTACTTC. Amino acids: CASSTGLAGTGTQYF.

The J gene is TRBJ2-1, the V gene TRBV3-1 (or the pseudogene TRBV3-2), with D possibly matching TRBD2 (5 bases). Per germline, CDR1 LGHDT and CDR2 YNNKEL (reference sequence). V was trimmed by 1 base and J by 7 bases, leaving 17 bases between them. The CDR3 loop spans 16 amino acids. CDR3 in amino acids: CASSQGWGDHVNEQFF. CDR3 nucleotides: TGTGCCAGCAGCCAAGGTTGGGGAGACCATGTGAATGAGCAGTTCTTC.

This clone is a singleton in its sample. The genes are TRBV28 and TRBJ1-6, with unresolved D. CDR1 is MDHEN, CDR2 SYDVKM, per germline. This CDR3 spans 15 amino acids. The V end lost 5 bases, the J end lost 9 bases, and 17 bases lay between the germline ends. CDR3 in amino acids: CASSKQQVGSSPLHF. The CDR3 coding sequence is TGTGCCAGCAGTAAGCAGCAGGTTGGGAGTTCACCCCTCCACTTT.

This clone was seen a handful of times. J is TRBJ1-2 and V is TRBV18; the D gene is possibly TRBD1 (5 bases). The CDR3 consists of 14 residues. V gave up 2 bases and J gave up 3 bases, with 10 bases separating them. Germline V lookup: CDR1 KGHSH, CDR2 LQKENI. Here the CDR3 reads CASSPSLGDYGYTF. CDR3 bases: TGTGCCAGCTCACCAAGTCTAGGGGACTATGGCTACACCTTC.